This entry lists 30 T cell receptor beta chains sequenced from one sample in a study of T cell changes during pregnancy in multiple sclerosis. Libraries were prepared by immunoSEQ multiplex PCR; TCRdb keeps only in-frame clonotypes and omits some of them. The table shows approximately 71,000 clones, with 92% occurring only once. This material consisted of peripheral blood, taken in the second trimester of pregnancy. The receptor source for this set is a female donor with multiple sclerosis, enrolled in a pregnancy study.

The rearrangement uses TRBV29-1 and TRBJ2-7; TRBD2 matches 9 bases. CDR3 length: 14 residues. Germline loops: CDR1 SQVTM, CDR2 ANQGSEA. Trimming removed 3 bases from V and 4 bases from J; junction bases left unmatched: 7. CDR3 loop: CSVEASGEHYEQYF. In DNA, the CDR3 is TGCAGCGTTGAGGCTAGCGGGGAACATTACGAGCAGTACTTC.

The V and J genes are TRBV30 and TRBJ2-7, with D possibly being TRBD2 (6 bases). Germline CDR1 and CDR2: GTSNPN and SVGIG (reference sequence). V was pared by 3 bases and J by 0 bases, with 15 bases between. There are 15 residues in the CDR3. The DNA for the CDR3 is TGTGCCTGGAGCGCCCTGCGGGGAAGCTCCTACGAGCAGTACTTC. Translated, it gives CAWSALRGSSYEQYF.

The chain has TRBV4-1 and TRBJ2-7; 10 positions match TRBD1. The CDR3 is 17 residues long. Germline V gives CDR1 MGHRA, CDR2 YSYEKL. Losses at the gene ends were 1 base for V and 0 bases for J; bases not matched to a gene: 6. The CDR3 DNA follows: TGCGCCAGCAGCCAAGTAGCTGGGACAGGGGCCTCCTACGAGCAGTACTTC. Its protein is CASSQVAGTGASYEQYF.

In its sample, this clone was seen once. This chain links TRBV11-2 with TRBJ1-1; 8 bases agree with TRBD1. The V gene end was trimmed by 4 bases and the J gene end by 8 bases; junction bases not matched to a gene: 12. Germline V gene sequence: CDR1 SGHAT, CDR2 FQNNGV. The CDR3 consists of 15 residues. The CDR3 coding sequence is TGTGCCAGCAGCTCCCATACCCCGACAGGGGAGGAAGCTTTCTTT. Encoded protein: CASSSHTPTGEEAFF. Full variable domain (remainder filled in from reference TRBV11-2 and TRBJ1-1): EAGVAQSPRYKIIEKRQSVAFWCNPISGHATLYWYQQILGQGPKLLIQFQNNGVVDDSQLPKDRFSAERLKGVDSTLKIQPAKLEDSAVYLCASSSHTPTGEEAFFGQGTRLTVV.

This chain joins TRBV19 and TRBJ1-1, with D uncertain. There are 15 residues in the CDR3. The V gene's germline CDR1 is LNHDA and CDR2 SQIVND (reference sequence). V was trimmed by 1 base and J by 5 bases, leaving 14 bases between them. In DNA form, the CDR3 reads TGTGCCAGTAGTATAGCCCTCATCGGGAGGACTGAAGCTTTCTTT. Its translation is CASSIALIGRTEAFF. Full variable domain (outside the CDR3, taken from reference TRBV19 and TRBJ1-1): DGGITQSPKYLFRKEGQNVTLSCEQNLNHDAMYWYRQDPGQGLRLIYYSQIVNDFQKGDIAEGYSVSREKKESFPLTVTSAQKNPTAFYLCASSIALIGRTEAFFGQGTRLTVV.

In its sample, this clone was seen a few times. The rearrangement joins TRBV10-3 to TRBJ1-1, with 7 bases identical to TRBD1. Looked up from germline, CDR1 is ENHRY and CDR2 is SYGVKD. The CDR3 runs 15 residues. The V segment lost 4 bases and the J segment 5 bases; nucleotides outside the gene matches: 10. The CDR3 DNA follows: TGTGCCATCAGTGGCGGCAGGGGGTTTCTGACTGAAGCTTTCTTT. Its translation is CAISGGRGFLTEAFF.

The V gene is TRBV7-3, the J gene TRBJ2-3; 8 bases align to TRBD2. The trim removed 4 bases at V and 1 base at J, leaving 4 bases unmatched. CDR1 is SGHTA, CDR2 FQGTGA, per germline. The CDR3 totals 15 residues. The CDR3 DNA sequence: TGTGCCAGCAGCTCATCGCGGGGGGGCACAGATACGCAGTATTTT. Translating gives CASSSSRGGTDTQYF.

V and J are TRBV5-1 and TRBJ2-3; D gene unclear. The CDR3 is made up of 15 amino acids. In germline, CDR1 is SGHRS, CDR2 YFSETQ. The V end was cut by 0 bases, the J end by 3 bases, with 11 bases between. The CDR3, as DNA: TGCGCCAGCAGCTTGGCCGGTACTTCGACAGATACGCAGTATTTT. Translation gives CASSLAGTSTDTQYF.

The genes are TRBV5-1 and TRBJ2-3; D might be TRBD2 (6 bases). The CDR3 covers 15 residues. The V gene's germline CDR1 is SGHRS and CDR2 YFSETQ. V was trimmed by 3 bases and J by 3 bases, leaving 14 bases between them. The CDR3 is CASSSSSVRTDTQYF. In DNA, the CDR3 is TGCGCCAGCAGCTCCTCTAGCGTCCGAACAGATACGCAGTATTTT.

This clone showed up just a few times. CDR3 in DNA: TGTGCCACCAGCAGACCCACCGGGACAGGGCTATACACTGAAGCTTTCTTT. This sequence encodes CATSRPTGTGLYTEAFF. The gene calls are TRBV15 and TRBJ1-1, with 9 nucleotides matching TRBD1. The CDR3 sequence is 17 residues long. Trimming at V came to 2 bases and at J to 3 bases, leaving 10 bases not matched to a gene. The germline V gene has CDR1 LNHNV and CDR2 YYDKDF (reference sequence).

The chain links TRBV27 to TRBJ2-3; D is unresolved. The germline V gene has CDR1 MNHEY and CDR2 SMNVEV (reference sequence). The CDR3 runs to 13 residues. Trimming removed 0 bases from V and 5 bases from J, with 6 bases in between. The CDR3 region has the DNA TGTGCCAGCAGTTTATCGAGAGGAGATACGCAGTATTTT. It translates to CASSLSRGDTQYF.

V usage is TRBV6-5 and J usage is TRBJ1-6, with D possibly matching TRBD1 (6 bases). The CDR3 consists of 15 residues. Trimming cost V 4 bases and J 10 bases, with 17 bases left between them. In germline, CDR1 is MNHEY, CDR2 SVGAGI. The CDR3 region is CASSLTGGGGSPLHF. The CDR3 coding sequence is TGTGCCAGCAGTTTGACAGGAGGGGGAGGGTCACCCCTCCACTTT.

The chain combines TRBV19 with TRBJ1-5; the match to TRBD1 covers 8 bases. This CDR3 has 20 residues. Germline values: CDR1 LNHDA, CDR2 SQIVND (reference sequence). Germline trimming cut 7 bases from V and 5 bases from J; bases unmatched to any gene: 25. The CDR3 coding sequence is TGTGCCAGTAATCTTAAACCTGGACAGGGTGTGTCATCCGTGGATCAGCCCCAGCATTTT. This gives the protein CASNLKPGQGVSSVDQPQHF.

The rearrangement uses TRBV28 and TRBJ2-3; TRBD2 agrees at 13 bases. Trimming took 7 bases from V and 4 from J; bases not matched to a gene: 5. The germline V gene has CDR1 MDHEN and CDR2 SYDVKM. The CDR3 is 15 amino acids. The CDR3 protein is CASTLGLAGPDTQYF. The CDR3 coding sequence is TGTGCCAGCACCCTGGGACTAGCGGGACCAGATACGCAGTATTTT.

For the CDR3, the DNA is TGTGCCTGGAGTGTACTGGGAGGGCACGAGCAGTACTTC. Encoded protein: CAWSVLGGHEQYF. V gene TRBV30 combines with J gene TRBJ2-7; 7 nucleotides align to TRBD2. CDR3 length: 13 amino acids. J was trimmed by 5 bases and V by 0 bases; bases with no gene match: 4. CDR1 and CDR2 from the germline V gene are GTSNPN and SVGIG (reference sequence).

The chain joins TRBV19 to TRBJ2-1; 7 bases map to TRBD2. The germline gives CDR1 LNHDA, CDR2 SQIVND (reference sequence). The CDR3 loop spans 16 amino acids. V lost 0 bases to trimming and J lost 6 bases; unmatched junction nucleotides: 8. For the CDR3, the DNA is TGTGCCAGTAGTATAGATCCGGCGGGAGTCCCCAATGAGCAGTTCTTC. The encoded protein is CASSIDPAGVPNEQFF.

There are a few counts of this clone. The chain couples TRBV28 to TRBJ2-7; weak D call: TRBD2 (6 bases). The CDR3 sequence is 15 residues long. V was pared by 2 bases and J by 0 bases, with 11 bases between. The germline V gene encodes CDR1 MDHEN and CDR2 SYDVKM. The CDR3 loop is CASSLVTGVSYEQYF. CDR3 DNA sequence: TGTGCCAGCAGTTTAGTGACGGGAGTCTCCTACGAGCAGTACTTC.

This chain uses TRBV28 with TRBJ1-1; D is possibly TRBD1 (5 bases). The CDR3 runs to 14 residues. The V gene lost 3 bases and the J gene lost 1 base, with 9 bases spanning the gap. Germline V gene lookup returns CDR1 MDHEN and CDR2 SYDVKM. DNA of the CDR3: TGTGCCAGCAGTTTGCCAGACAGGAACACTGAAGCTTTCTTT. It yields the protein CASSLPDRNTEAFF.

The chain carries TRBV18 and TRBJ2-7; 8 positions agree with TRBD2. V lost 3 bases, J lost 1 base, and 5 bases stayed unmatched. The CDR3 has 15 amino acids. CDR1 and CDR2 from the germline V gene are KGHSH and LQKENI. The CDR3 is CASSPSGTRSYEQYF. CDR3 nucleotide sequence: TGTGCCAGCTCACCCTCCGGGACTAGGTCCTACGAGCAGTACTTC.

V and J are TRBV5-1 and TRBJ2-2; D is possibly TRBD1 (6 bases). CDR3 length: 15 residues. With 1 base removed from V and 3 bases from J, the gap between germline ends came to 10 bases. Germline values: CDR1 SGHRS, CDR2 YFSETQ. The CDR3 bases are TGCGCCAGCAGCTTGCCCCCAGGGGACACCGGGGAGCTGTTTTTT. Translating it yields CASSLPPGDTGELFF. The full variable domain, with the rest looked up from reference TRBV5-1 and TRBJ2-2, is KAGVTQTPRYLIKTRGQQVTLSCSPISGHRSVSWYQQTPGQGLQFLFEYFSETQRNKGNFPGRFSGRQFSNSRSEMNVSTLELGDSALYLCASSLPPGDTGELFFGEGSRLTVL.

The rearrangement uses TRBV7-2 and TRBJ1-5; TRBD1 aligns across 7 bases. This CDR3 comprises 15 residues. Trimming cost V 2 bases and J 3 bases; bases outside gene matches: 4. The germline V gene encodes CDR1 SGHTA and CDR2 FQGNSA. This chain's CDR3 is CASSLYGQDNQPQHF. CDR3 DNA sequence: TGTGCCAGCAGCTTATACGGACAGGACAATCAGCCCCAGCATTTT.

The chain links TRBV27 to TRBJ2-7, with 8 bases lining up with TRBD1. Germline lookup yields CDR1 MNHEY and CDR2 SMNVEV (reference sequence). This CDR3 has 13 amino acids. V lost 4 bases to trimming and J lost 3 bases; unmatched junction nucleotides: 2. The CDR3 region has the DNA TGTGCCAGCAGTTGGGACAGGAGCTACGAGCAGTACTTC. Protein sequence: CASSWDRSYEQYF.

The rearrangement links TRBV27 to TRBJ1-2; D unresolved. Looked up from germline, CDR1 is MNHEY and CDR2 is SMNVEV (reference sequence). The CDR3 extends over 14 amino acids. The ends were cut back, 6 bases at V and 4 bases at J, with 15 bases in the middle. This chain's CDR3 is CASSRLMGGYGYTF. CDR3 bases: TGTGCCAGCAGCCGGCTGATGGGAGGCTATGGCTACACCTTC.

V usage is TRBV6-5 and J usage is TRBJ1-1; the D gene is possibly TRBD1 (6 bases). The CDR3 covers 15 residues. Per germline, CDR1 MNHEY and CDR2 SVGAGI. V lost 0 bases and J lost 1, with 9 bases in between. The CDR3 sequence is CASSYSETGNTEAFF. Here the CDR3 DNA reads TGTGCCAGCAGTTACTCTGAGACAGGGAACACTGAAGCTTTCTTT.

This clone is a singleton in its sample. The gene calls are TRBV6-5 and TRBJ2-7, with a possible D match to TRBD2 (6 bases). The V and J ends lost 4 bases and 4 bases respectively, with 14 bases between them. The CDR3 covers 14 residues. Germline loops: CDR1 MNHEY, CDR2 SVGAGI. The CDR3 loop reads CASSSPARGYEQYF. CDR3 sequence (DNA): TGTGCCAGCAGTTCCCCCGCCCGGGGGTACGAGCAGTACTTC.

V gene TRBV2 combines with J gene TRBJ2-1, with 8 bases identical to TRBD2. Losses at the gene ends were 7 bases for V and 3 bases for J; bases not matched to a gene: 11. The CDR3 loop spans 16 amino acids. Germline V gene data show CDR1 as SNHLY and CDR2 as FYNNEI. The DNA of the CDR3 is TGTGCCAGCAACCCGGACACGAGCGGGGGCTACAATGAGCAGTTCTTC. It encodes CASNPDTSGGYNEQFF.

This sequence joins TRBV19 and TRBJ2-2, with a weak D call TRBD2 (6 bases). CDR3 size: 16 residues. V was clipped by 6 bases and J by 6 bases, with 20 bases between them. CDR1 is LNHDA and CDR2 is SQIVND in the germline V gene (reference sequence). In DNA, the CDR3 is TGTGCCAGTAGCCCTGGGGGGAACCCCGGGTCCGGGGAGCTGTTTTTT. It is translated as CASSPGGNPGSGELFF.

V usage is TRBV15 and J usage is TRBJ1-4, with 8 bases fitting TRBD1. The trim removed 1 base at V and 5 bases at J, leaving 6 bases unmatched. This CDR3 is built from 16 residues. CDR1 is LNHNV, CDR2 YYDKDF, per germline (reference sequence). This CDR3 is CATSRGSTGVNEKLFF. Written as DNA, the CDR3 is TGTGCCACCAGCAGAGGGTCGACAGGGGTAAATGAAAAACTGTTTTTT.

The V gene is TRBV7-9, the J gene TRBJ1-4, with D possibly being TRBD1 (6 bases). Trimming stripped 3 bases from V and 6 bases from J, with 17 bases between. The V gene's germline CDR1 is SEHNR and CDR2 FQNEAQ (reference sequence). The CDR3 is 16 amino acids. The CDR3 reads CASSFTTGTGYEKLFF. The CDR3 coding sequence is TGTGCCAGCAGCTTCACTACAGGGACCGGGTATGAAAAACTGTTTTTT.

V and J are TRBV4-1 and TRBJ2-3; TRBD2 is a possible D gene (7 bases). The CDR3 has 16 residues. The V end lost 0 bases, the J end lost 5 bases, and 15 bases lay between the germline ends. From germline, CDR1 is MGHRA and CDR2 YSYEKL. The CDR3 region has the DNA TGCGCCAGCAGCCAAGATAGGGGGGCGGGGGAAGATACGCAGTATTTT. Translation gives CASSQDRGAGEDTQYF.